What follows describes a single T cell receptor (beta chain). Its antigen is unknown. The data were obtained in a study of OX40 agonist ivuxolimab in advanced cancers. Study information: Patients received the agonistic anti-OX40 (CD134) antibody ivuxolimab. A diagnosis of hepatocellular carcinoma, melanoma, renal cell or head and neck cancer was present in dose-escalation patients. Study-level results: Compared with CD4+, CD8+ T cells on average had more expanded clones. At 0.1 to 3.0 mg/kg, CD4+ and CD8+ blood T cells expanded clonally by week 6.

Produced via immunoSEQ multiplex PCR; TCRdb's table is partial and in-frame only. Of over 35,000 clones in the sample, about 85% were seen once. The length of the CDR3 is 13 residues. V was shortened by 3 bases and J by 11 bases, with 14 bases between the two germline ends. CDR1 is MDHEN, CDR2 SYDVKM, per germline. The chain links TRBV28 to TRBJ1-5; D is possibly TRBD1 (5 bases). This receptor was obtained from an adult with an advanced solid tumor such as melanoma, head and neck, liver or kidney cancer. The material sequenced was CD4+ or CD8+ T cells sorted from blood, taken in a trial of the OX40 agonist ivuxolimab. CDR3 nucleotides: TGTGCCAGCAGTTTTGAGGGGTCAGGCGCCCAGCATTTT. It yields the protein CASSFEGSGAQHF.